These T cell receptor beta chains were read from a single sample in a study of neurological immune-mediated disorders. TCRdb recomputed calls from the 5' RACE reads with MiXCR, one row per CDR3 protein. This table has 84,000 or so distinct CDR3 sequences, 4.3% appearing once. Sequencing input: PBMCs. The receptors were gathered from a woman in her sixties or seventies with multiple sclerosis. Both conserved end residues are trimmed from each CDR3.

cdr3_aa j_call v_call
ASSLSQLNQPQH TRBJ1-5 TRBV7-2
ASSAQAGGTDTQY TRBJ2-3 TRBV3-1
ASSEGGLNNQPQH TRBJ1-5 TRBV7-6
ASSPSGRAGRKNNEQF TRBJ2-1 TRBV7-2
ASSLRQGGNTIY TRBJ1-3 TRBV7-8
ASSLRGQVYNEQF TRBJ2-1 TRBV7-2
ASSPFAQGTTEAF TRBJ1-1 TRBV18
ASSWGGTGADTQY TRBJ2-3 TRBV5-1
ASSQAPTRGDVNEQF TRBJ2-1 TRBV3-1
ASSRVRLLVENEQF TRBJ2-1 TRBV28
ASRPQENQPQH TRBJ1-5 TRBV12-3/TRBV12-4
ASRRDRGFRETQY TRBJ2-5 TRBV6-2/TRBV6-3
ASSLKGQAYEQY TRBJ2-7 TRBV5-1
ASSLSGEEQY TRBJ2-7 TRBV18
ASSLVGDADTQY TRBJ2-3 TRBV7-2
SPSFSDRQETQY TRBJ2-5 TRBV20-1
ASSLDRSVVVNEQF TRBJ2-1 TRBV7-9
SAGTSSAYEQY TRBJ2-7 TRBV29-1
ASSLGGGREKLF TRBJ1-4 TRBV7-6
ASSLSGVYNSPLH TRBJ1-6 TRBV11-1
ASSLDRVTYNEQF TRBJ2-1 TRBV3-1
ASSIDVTVNTEAF TRBJ1-1 TRBV7-2
ASSLSGGNTDTQY TRBJ2-3 TRBV7-2
ASSPRDRGLDTEAF TRBJ1-1 TRBV9
ASAYLRTGAETQY TRBJ2-5 TRBV12-3/TRBV12-4
ASSLSVRDEQF TRBJ2-1 TRBV5-1
ASSLASAGGSYEQY TRBJ2-7 TRBV7-2
SARVNQETQY TRBJ2-5 TRBV20-1
ASSHADRVEKLF TRBJ1-4 TRBV5-1
SVDPKAVEKF TRBJ2-1 TRBV29-1
ASSLVGAGRLQETQY TRBJ2-5 TRBV7-2
ASSPKVFGDYNEQF TRBJ2-1 TRBV4-1
ASSLGQVSPLH TRBJ1-6 TRBV12-3/TRBV12-4
ASSARGGNYGYT TRBJ1-2 TRBV9
ASSRTSGVTWQF TRBJ2-1 TRBV7-9
AISAGVTGVHEQY TRBJ2-7 TRBV10-3
SVDRTGGGYT TRBJ1-2 TRBV29-1
ASRTSGGAGGQETQY TRBJ2-5 TRBV19
ATSDFRSYNEQF TRBJ2-1 TRBV24-1
SAKNPGLAGGYTGELF TRBJ2-2 TRBV20-1
ASSQDPAIAKNIQY TRBJ2-4 TRBV3-1
ASRGTSGGDEQY TRBJ2-7 TRBV12-3/TRBV12-4
ASSLVLTGKSLYT TRBJ1-2 TRBV5-1
ASSPLKSTDTQY TRBJ2-3 TRBV12-3/TRBV12-4
SARYQAQGMNTEAF TRBJ1-1 TRBV20-1
SARGGTDYGYT TRBJ1-2 TRBV20-1